This TCR beta chain was retrieved from a study of human T cells and chemical hapten exposure. The CDR3 totals 13 residues. Trimming shortened V by 8 bases and J by 0 bases, and 11 bases separated the two germline ends. Germline-derived CDR1 and CDR2 are MDHEN and SYDVKM. There are many counts of this clonotype. TCRdb re-analysed the 5' RACE reads in MiXCR, keeping a single row per CDR3 protein. The sample carries about 140,000 distinct CDR3 sequences, around 4.1% recorded once. The starting material, unfractionated whole blood, was used for total RNA extraction. This TCR was recovered from a female donor in good health. The rearrangement uses TRBV28 and TRBJ2-7; no reliable D call. CDR3 loop: CASEDRASYEQYF. Here the CDR3 DNA reads TGTGCCAGCGAGGACCGGGCCTCCTACGAGCAGTACTTC. Looking up the rest from reference TRBV28 and TRBJ2-7 gives the full variable domain: DVKVTQSSRYLVKRTGEKVFLECVQDMDHENMFWYRQDPGLGLRLIYFSYDVKMKEKGDIPEGYSVSREKKERFSLILESASTNQTSMYLCASEDRASYEQYFGPGTRLTVT.